This T cell receptor beta chain originates from a study of OX40 agonist ivuxolimab in advanced cancers. The wider study: Patients were dosed with the agonistic anti-OX40 (CD134) antibody ivuxolimab.

This table comes from immunoSEQ multiplex PCR, and its TCRdb copy is limited to in-frame clones, with some not included. This table has 70,000 or so clones, roughly 92% appearing once. This clone was detected once. This CDR3 has 14 residues. Germline V gene sequence: CDR1 PRHDT, CDR2 FYEKMQ (reference sequence). Trimming at V came to 5 bases and at J to 3 bases, leaving 5 bases not matched to a gene. The clonotype was recovered from an adult with an advanced solid tumor such as melanoma, head and neck, liver or kidney cancer. This chain links TRBV13 with TRBJ2-7, with TRBD2 matching 9 bases. The source material was CD4+ or CD8+ T cells sorted from blood, sampled in a trial of the OX40 agonist ivuxolimab. This chain's CDR3 is CASSPGGGDYEQYF. The DNA of the CDR3 is TGTGCCAGCAGCCCAGGCGGGGGGGACTACGAGCAGTACTTC.